This entry is about one TCR beta chain. CDR1 and CDR2 from the germline V gene are SGHTA and FQGNSA. CDR3 length equals 16 residues. With 5 bases removed from V and 0 bases from J, the gap between germline ends came to 15 bases. These data come from a study of OX40 agonist ivuxolimab in advanced cancers. Whole-study context: An agonistic human IgG2 monoclonal antibody against OX40 (CD134) was given. Partial responses were seen in three patients, one with hepatocellular carcinoma and two with cutaneous melanoma.

Systemic immunosuppression or a history of autoimmune disease excluded patients. Blood specimens came from baseline, cycle 4 day 1, and cycle 7 day 1. TCRdb keeps only in-frame clones here, not all; method: immunoSEQ multiplex PCR. The sample shows tens of thousands of clones, approximately 90% of them seen only once. The receptor was isolated from an adult with an advanced solid tumor such as melanoma, head and neck, liver or kidney cancer. Sequencing used CD4+ or CD8+ T cells sorted from blood, obtained in a trial of the OX40 agonist ivuxolimab. V gene TRBV7-2 combines with J gene TRBJ2-3; D might be TRBD1 or TRBD2, each matching 5 bases. CDR3 loop: CASSLLPGTSTDTQYF. The CDR3 bases are TGTGCCAGCAGCCTACTCCCCGGGACGAGCACAGATACGCAGTATTTT.